One sample yielded the 18 T cell receptor beta chains listed below, sequenced in a study of T cells in Graves' hyperthyroidism and ophthalmopathy. Researchers amplified the TCR beta CDR3 regions from RNA transcripts. The study used the HTBI primer set for a first-round RT-PCR of the TCR CDR3. TCRdb passed the multiplex PCR reads through MiXCR, listing each CDR3 protein once. Of about 600,000 distinct CDR3 sequences detected, approximately 15% appear once; the ten largest clones hold roughly 3.3%. Sequenced input: blood. The source of these receptors is a woman aged 40 to 50 with Graves' ophthalmopathy.

This clonotype has a single count. The rearrangement joins TRBV5-4 to TRBJ2-3; 12 positions agree with TRBD2. Unmatched junction bases numbered 3, after V lost 0 bases and J lost 4 bases. The CDR3 runs 16 residues. Germline V gene sequence: CDR1 SGHNT, CDR2 YYREEE (reference sequence). CDR3 residues: CASSLELAGGSDTQYF. The CDR3 DNA reads TGTGCCAGCAGCTTGGAACTAGCGGGGGGTTCAGATACGCAGTATTTT.

This clonotype appeared many times. V and J are TRBV18 and TRBJ1-1; possibly TRBD1 for D (6 bases). The CDR3 sequence is 13 residues long. The V gene lost 5 bases and the J gene lost 6 bases, with 13 bases spanning the gap. Germline CDR1 and CDR2: KGHSH and LQKENI. The CDR3 loop is CASSGTGRPEAFF. CDR3 nucleotides: TGTGCCAGCTCAGGCACAGGGAGACCTGAAGCTTTCTTT.

The genes are TRBV5-8 and TRBJ2-3; TRBD2 matches 9 bases. J was trimmed by 5 bases and V by 3 bases; bases with no gene match: 10. From germline, CDR1 is SGHTS and CDR2 YDEGEE. The CDR3 runs to 16 residues. The CDR3, as DNA: TGTGCCAGCAGCTCTCTAGCGGGGCGAGGGGGAGATACGCAGTATTTT. Amino acids: CASSSLAGRGGDTQYF.

A few counts support this clonotype. This sequence joins TRBV7-9 and TRBJ2-7, with D perhaps matching TRBD1 (6 bases). V was shortened by 5 bases and J by 3 bases, with 23 bases between the two germline ends. Germline V gene data show CDR1 as SEHNR and CDR2 as FQNEAQ (reference sequence). This CDR3 comprises 17 residues. The chain's CDR3 is CASSLRGWPEGIYEQYF. As DNA, the CDR3 is TGTGCCAGCAGCCTCAGGGGTTGGCCTGAAGGGATCTACGAGCAGTACTTC.

This clonotype was recorded at least ten times. The V and J genes are TRBV20-1 and TRBJ2-7; TRBD1 agrees at 9 bases. V dropped 5 bases and J dropped 0; count of bases not matched to a gene: 5. The germline V gene has CDR1 DFQATT and CDR2 SNEGSKA (reference sequence). The CDR3 has 14 amino acids. CDR3 amino acids: CSAFRDRASYEQYF. In nucleotides, the CDR3 is TGCAGTGCTTTCCGGGACAGGGCCTCCTACGAGCAGTACTTC.

The chain recombines TRBV25-1 with TRBJ2-1; TRBD1 matches at 8 bases. CDR3 length equals 14 residues. Trimming at V came to 5 bases and at J to 8 bases, leaving 8 bases not matched to a gene. Germline CDR1 is MGHDK and CDR2 is SYGVNS. CDR3 loop: CASSTRTGYDEQFF. CDR3 bases: TGTGCCAGCAGTACGAGGACAGGGTACGATGAGCAGTTCTTC.

This clonotype was counted ten times or more. The rearrangement uses TRBV12-3 or TRBV12-4 and TRBJ2-1; 11 nucleotides line up with TRBD2. There are 15 residues in the CDR3. V dropped 8 bases and J dropped 9; count of bases not matched to a gene: 12. The CDR3 nucleotides are TGTGCCAGCTTCGGAGGGGCTAGCGGGAGGAGTGAGCAGTTCTTC. Translation gives CASFGGASGRSEQFF.

This clonotype was seen repeatedly, ten times or more. This rearrangement joins TRBV5-1 to TRBJ2-1; 8 positions agree with TRBD2. With V trimmed by 4 bases and J by 5 bases, 17 bases remained unmatched. Germline CDR1 reads SGHRS; CDR2 reads YFSETQ. CDR3 length: 18 residues. The CDR3 region has the DNA TGCGCCAGCAGCCCGTCGGTGCTAGCGGGCCCACTCCACAATGAGCAGTTCTTC. Translating it yields CASSPSVLAGPLHNEQFF.

The chain combines TRBV11-2 with TRBJ2-3, with TRBD2 identical over 12 bases. The germline V gene encodes CDR1 SGHAT and CDR2 FQNNGV. Germline trimming cut 6 bases from V and 6 bases from J; bases unmatched to any gene: 7. There are 15 residues in the CDR3. The CDR3 nucleotides are TGTGCCAGCAGATCTAGCGGGGGGGCCTGGGATACGCAGTATTTT. Protein: CASRSSGGAWDTQYF.

Many counts were recorded for this clonotype. The gene calls are TRBV5-1 and TRBJ1-1; no clear D gene. There are 15 residues in the CDR3. Trimming took 4 bases from V and 2 from J, leaving 15 bases between them. Germline-derived CDR1 and CDR2 are SGHRS and YFSETQ. The CDR3 spells CASSRASGVNTEAFF. The DNA of the CDR3 is TGCGCCAGCAGCCGGGCCTCAGGAGTTAACACTGAAGCTTTCTTT.

This clonotype came up a few times. V gene TRBV24-1 combines with J gene TRBJ2-2; D is possibly TRBD1 (6 bases). V dropped 6 bases and J dropped 1 base, with 8 bases sitting between them. The CDR3 length is 14 residues. Per the germline V gene, CDR1 is KGHDR and CDR2 is SFDVKD. CDR3 nucleotides: TGTGCCACCAGTACAGGGAGGAACACCGGGGAGCTGTTTTTT. Residues: CATSTGRNTGELFF.

This chain uses TRBV19 with TRBJ2-1; 7 positions agree with TRBD2. Germline V gene sequence: CDR1 LNHDA, CDR2 SQIVND (reference sequence). V was pared by 3 bases and J by 3 bases, with 5 bases of the junction left unmatched. The CDR3 is 15 residues long. The CDR3 here is CASSIKTGGYNEQFF. The CDR3 DNA reads TGTGCCAGTAGTATTAAGACGGGAGGCTACAATGAGCAGTTCTTC.

The chain uses TRBV30 and TRBJ1-2; no clear D. Trimming cost V 6 bases and J 6 bases, with 14 bases left between them. The CDR3 sequence is 12 residues long. Germline lookup yields CDR1 GTSNPN and CDR2 SVGIG (reference sequence). The CDR3 DNA sequence: TGTGCCTGTTGCGGGGATGGTAATGGCTACACCTTC. Protein product: CACCGDGNGYTF.

This clonotype was recorded many times. This chain connects TRBV30 to TRBJ1-1, with D possibly TRBD1 on 5 matching bases. Germline CDR1 is GTSNPN and CDR2 is SVGIG (reference sequence). The CDR3 contains 13 residues. The V end was cut by 2 bases, the J end by 2 bases, with 9 bases between. Here the CDR3 reads CAWSRQINTEAFF. The CDR3 nucleotides read TGTGCCTGGAGTAGACAGATAAACACTGAAGCTTTCTTT.

Points on this clonotype: A read error is possible here, since a much larger clone lies one base away. The chain carries TRBV27 and TRBJ2-7; maybe TRBD2 (5 bases). The V end was cut by 8 bases, the J end by 6 bases, with 23 bases between. The germline CDR1 and CDR2 sequences are MNHEY and SMNVEV (reference sequence). There are 15 residues in the CDR3. The CDR3 loop reads CASGLRGRITSEQYF. The CDR3 DNA is TGTGCCAGCGGCCTTAGAGGGAGAATCACCTCCGAGCAGTACTTC.

This clonotype turned up a few times. The chain uses TRBV28 and TRBJ1-4; D uncertain. Germline V gene sequence: CDR1 MDHEN, CDR2 SYDVKM. This CDR3 is 14 amino acids long. V gave up 6 bases and J gave up 7 bases, with 15 bases separating them. The CDR3 loop is CASRLAKRTEKLFF. For the CDR3, the DNA is TGTGCCAGCAGGCTCGCCAAAAGGACTGAAAAACTGTTTTTT.

There are many counts of this clonotype. This sequence joins TRBV6-2 or TRBV6-3 and TRBJ1-1; D possibly corresponds to TRBD1 (6 bases). This CDR3 has 15 amino acids. Trimming stripped 10 bases from V and 0 bases from J, with 18 bases between. Germline V gene data show CDR1 as MNHEY and CDR2 as SVGEGT. The DNA for the CDR3 is TGTGCCACCACGGCGGGGGGCGCCATGAACACTGAAGCTTTCTTT. Residues: CATTAGGAMNTEAFF.

This sequence joins TRBV5-1 and TRBJ2-2, with 7 positions matching TRBD1. The CDR3 spans 14 residues. From germline, CDR1 is SGHRS and CDR2 YFSETQ. J lost 6 bases, V lost 4 bases, and 6 bases had no gene match. The CDR3 reads CASSAEQGPGELFF. The CDR3 region has the DNA TGCGCCAGCAGCGCAGAACAGGGGCCCGGGGAGCTGTTTTTT.